These 15 T cell receptor beta chains were sequenced from one sample in a study of cytomegalovirus exposure and HLA in healthy donors. The PCR made use of 60 Vbeta and 13 Jbeta primers. TCRdb's table, derived via immunoSEQ multiplex PCR, lists solely in-frame clones and lacks some. The sample carries more than 85,000 clones, approximately 71% recorded once. The sample consisted of PBMCs. Source of these receptors: a woman aged 70 to 79 in good health and CMV-seropositive.

The chain is built from TRBV6-5 and TRBJ1-2; no clear D. Germline CDR1 and CDR2: MNHEY and SVGAGI. CDR3 length: 15 residues. Trimming removed 6 bases at V and 5 bases at J, with 19 bases between. The CDR3 sequence: CASRLRPWELYGYTF. Written as DNA, the CDR3 is TGTGCCAGCAGATTACGCCCCTGGGAGCTTTATGGCTACACCTTC.

The V and J genes are TRBV7-9 and TRBJ2-7; TRBD1 matches 7 bases. Per the germline V gene, CDR1 is SEHNR and CDR2 is FQNEAQ (reference sequence). The J segment lost 1 base and the V segment lost 3 bases, leaving 6 bases of the junction unmatched. CDR3 length: 15 amino acids. CDR3 coding DNA: TGTGCCAGCAGCTTCACGGGACAGAGATCCTACGAGCAGTACTTC. This encodes CASSFTGQRSYEQYF. The whole variable domain, filled in from reference TRBV7-9 and TRBJ2-7, reads DTGVSQNPRHKITKRGQNVTFRCDPISEHNRLYWYRQTLGQGPEFLTYFQNEAQLEKSRLLSDRFSAERPKGSFSTLEIQRTEQGDSAMYLCASSFTGQRSYEQYFGPGTRLTVT.

The genes are TRBV7-2 and TRBJ1-5, with TRBD1 identical over 9 bases. CDR1 SGHTA and CDR2 FQGNSA come from the germline V gene. Germline trimming cut 1 base from V and 5 bases from J; bases unmatched to any gene: 12. The CDR3 extends over 18 amino acids. For the CDR3, the DNA is TGTGCCAGCAGCTTAGTGCAAAAAGGGACAGGGTGGGATCAGCCCCAGCATTTT. This translates into CASSLVQKGTGWDQPQHF.

The CDR3 nucleotides are TGTGCCAGCAGCTTCGCAGATAATCAGCCCCAGCATTTT. Its translation is CASSFADNQPQHF. The chain links TRBV7-2 to TRBJ1-5; D uncertain. Trimming took 3 bases from V and 4 from J, leaving 7 bases between them. This CDR3 has 13 residues. Germline-derived CDR1 and CDR2 are SGHTA and FQGNSA.

The V gene is TRBV7-3, the J gene TRBJ2-4; weak D call: TRBD1 (7 bases). The CDR3 is 16 residues long. Germline lookup yields CDR1 SGHTA and CDR2 FQGTGA. Between the trimmed V and J ends, which lost 2 bases and 6 bases, there was a span of 17 bases. CDR3 protein: CASSLGGGVPGNIQYF. The DNA for the CDR3 is TGTGCCAGCAGCTTAGGAGGGGGCGTACCGGGAAACATTCAGTACTTC.

The V and J genes are TRBV18 and TRBJ1-2; D unclear. V was clipped by 3 bases and J by 8 bases, with 13 bases between them. This CDR3 has 13 residues. Germline-derived CDR1 and CDR2 are KGHSH and LQKENI. The DNA of the CDR3 is TGTGCCAGCTCACCGGCGGGGTCCTTCGGCTACACCTTC. As protein: CASSPAGSFGYTF.

V usage is TRBV7-6 and J usage is TRBJ1-1; tentative D call: TRBD1 (5 bases). In germline, CDR1 is SGHVS, CDR2 FNYEAQ. V was shortened by 2 bases and J by 0 bases, with 16 bases between the two germline ends. The CDR3 spans 17 residues. The CDR3 loop is CASSLSEYKGMNTEAFF. CDR3 DNA: TGTGCCAGCAGCTTAAGTGAATACAAGGGGATGAACACTGAAGCTTTCTTT.

The rearrangement links TRBV6-5 to TRBJ1-1; weak D call: TRBD1 (5 bases). Trimming removed 0 bases from V and 2 bases from J, with 10 bases in between. There are 15 residues in the CDR3. Germline CDR1 MNHEY, CDR2 SVGAGI. The DNA of the CDR3 is TGTGCCAGCAGTTACTCGGGAAGGGGAAACACTGAAGCTTTCTTT. Translation: CASSYSGRGNTEAFF.

The chain is built from TRBV30 and TRBJ1-6; D not certain. Trimming left V 0 bases short and J 0 bases short, with 9 bases between. Germline V gives CDR1 GTSNPN, CDR2 SVGIG (reference sequence). CDR3 size: 16 residues. The CDR3 coding sequence is TGTGCCTGGAGTGTGGCGGGAAGCTCCTATAATTCACCCCTCCACTTT. Its translation is CAWSVAGSSYNSPLHF.

The V gene is TRBV7-2, the J gene TRBJ1-1; 7 nucleotides line up with TRBD1. Trimming at V came to 5 bases and at J to 0 bases, leaving 9 bases not matched to a gene. Germline V gene lookup returns CDR1 SGHTA and CDR2 FQGNSA. The CDR3 length is 16 residues. This CDR3 is CASSLVTGVLNTEAFF. The CDR3 nucleotides read TGTGCCAGCAGCCTCGTTACAGGGGTTCTGAACACTGAAGCTTTCTTT. Filled out from reference TRBV7-2 and TRBJ1-1, the complete variable domain reads GAGVSQSPSNKVTEKGKDVELRCDPISGHTALYWYRQSLGQGLEFLIYFQGNSAPDKSGLPSDRFSAERTGGSVSTLTIQRTQQEDSAVYLCASSLVTGVLNTEAFFGQGTRLTVV.

This chain connects TRBV19 to TRBJ2-3; 7 nucleotides line up with TRBD1. V gave up 5 bases and J gave up 4 bases; unmatched junction bases: 9. The germline V gene has CDR1 LNHDA and CDR2 SQIVND (reference sequence). CDR3 length: 15 residues. CDR3 DNA sequence: TGTGCCAGTAGTTGGACAGGCCCCGAGGCAGATACGCAGTATTTT. It is translated as CASSWTGPEADTQYF. The full variable domain, with the rest looked up from reference TRBV19 and TRBJ2-3, is DGGITQSPKYLFRKEGQNVTLSCEQNLNHDAMYWYRQDPGQGLRLIYYSQIVNDFQKGDIAEGYSVSREKKESFPLTVTSAQKNPTAFYLCASSWTGPEADTQYFGPGTRLTVL.

This clone was observed a handful of times. This sequence joins TRBV6-4 and TRBJ2-3; a weak D match, TRBD2 (5 bases). The germline gives CDR1 MRHNA, CDR2 SNTAGT. This CDR3 contains 17 residues. Trimming cost V 5 bases and J 0 bases, with 18 bases left between them. CDR3 coding DNA: TGTGCCAGCAGTCCGGGATTAAGCGGAATAAGCACAGATACGCAGTATTTT. Encoded protein: CASSPGLSGISTDTQYF.

Here the CDR3 DNA reads TGTGCCAGCGGTCTTAGAGCGGGGGCTAATGAAAAACTGTTTTTT. This encodes CASGLRAGANEKLFF. V gene TRBV13 combines with J gene TRBJ1-4, with D perhaps matching TRBD1 (5 bases). CDR3 length: 15 amino acids. The V gene's germline CDR1 is PRHDT and CDR2 FYEKMQ (reference sequence). V was clipped by 8 bases and J by 3 bases, with 16 bases between them.

The J gene is TRBJ2-7, the V gene TRBV6-6; tentatively, D is TRBD2 (6 bases). Germline assignment: CDR1 MNHNY and CDR2 SVGAGI (reference sequence). CDR3 length: 15 amino acids. The V end lost 5 bases, the J end lost 1 base, and 15 bases lay between the germline ends. Here the CDR3 reads CASSPPGLTSYEQYF. CDR3 sequence (DNA): TGTGCCAGCAGTCCCCCGGGACTTACTTCCTACGAGCAGTACTTC.

The V and J genes are TRBV7-9 and TRBJ2-1, with D tentatively TRBD2 (7 bases). From germline, CDR1 is SEHNR and CDR2 FQNEAQ (reference sequence). V lost 5 bases and J 2 bases, leaving 13 bases between the germline ends. The CDR3 loop spans 15 amino acids. The DNA of the CDR3 is TGTGCCAGCAGCGGGGGGGCGGGGGCCTACAATGAGCAGTTCTTC. Translation gives CASSGGAGAYNEQFF. Variable domain in full (rest from reference TRBV7-9 and TRBJ2-1): DTGVSQNPRHKITKRGQNVTFRCDPISEHNRLYWYRQTLGQGPEFLTYFQNEAQLEKSRLLSDRFSAERPKGSFSTLEIQRTEQGDSAMYLCASSGGAGAYNEQFFGPGTRLTVL.